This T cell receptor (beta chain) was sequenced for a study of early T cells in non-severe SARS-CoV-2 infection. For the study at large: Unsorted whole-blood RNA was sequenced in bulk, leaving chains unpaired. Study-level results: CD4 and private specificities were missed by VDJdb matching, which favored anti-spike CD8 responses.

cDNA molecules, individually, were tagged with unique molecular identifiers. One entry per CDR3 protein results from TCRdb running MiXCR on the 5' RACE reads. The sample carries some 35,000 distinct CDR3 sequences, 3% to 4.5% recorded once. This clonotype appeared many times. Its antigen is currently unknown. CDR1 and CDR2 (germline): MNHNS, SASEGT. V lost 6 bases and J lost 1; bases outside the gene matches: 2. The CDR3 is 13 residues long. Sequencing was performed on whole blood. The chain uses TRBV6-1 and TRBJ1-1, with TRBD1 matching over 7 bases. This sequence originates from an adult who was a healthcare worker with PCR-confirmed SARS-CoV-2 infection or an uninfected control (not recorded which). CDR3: CASSGTANTEAFF. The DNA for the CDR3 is TGTGCCAGCAGCGGGACAGCGAACACTGAAGCTTTCTTT.